This T cell receptor (beta chain) appears in the sequencing data of a study of identical twins. Study conclusions and caveats: Clonotypes of the beta chain that were abundant in cord blood carried fewer insertions (memory repertoires showed none).

TCRdb reanalysed the 5' RACE reads using MiXCR and keeps one entry per CDR3 protein. The table records hundreds of thousands of distinct CDR3 sequences, under 8.5% of them present only once. Deletions cut 5 bases from V and 0 bases from J, with 17 bases between. This CDR3 spans 16 amino acids. CDR1 is MDHEN, CDR2 SYDVKM, per germline. This clonotype was recorded a few times. The antigen is unknown. The same sample was also studied in work on yellow fever vaccine responses in identical twins.

The TCR comes from a woman between 18 and 30 years old in good health. The J gene is TRBJ2-7, the V gene TRBV28; weak D call: TRBD1 (6 bases). What was sequenced was PBMCs. DNA for the CDR3: TGTGCCAGCAGTCCACCAGGACAGCCGAGCTCCTACGAGCAGTACTTC. Translated: CASSPPGQPSSYEQYF.